This is a list of T cell receptor beta chains from one sample in a study of cytomegalovirus exposure and HLA in healthy donors. Method: immunoSEQ multiplex PCR; TCRdb's copy keeps in-frame clones and lacks some. The sample lists under 200,000 clones, over 70% occurring once. The specimen was PBMCs. These TCRs come from a man aged 35-49 years in good health and CMV-seronegative. Each CDR3 is given without its conserved first and last residue. Fields, in order: V gene, J gene, CDR3 protein.

>TRBV6-4|TRBJ1-2
ASSDLGGGGYT
>TRBV5-1|TRBJ2-5
ASSLEGLEETQY
>TRBV6-5|TRBJ2-7
ASSRGTGILYEQY
>TRBV27|TRBJ1-6
ASSPDSLSYNSPLH
>TRBV12-5|TRBJ2-2
ASGLVRRDRDDSGELF
>TRBV18|TRBJ1-4
ASSPASREKLF
>TRBV4-1|TRBJ1-5
ASSQDPGNQPQH
>TRBV18|TRBJ2-1
ASSPPGLAGASYNEQF
>TRBV9|TRBJ2-1
AIIIGVNEQF
>TRBV2|TRBJ2-1
ASGAGGPNEQF
>TRBV5-4|-
ASSSVPQREAEQY
>TRBV7-6|TRBJ1-1
ASSQKGAGGNTEAF
>TRBV29-1|TRBJ2-1
SVEPPGQF
>TRBV6-5|TRBJ2-7
ASRMAGGSYEQY
>TRBV5-6|TRBJ2-3
ASSLAGVRGTQY
>TRBV28|TRBJ2-2
ASSFRLAGGGELF
>TRBV29-1|TRBJ2-7
SASLSYEQY